The next 21 T cell receptor beta chains were all read from a single sample in a study of cytomegalovirus exposure and HLA in healthy donors. PCR used 60 Vbeta primers and 13 Jbeta primers. TCRdb's table, derived via immunoSEQ multiplex PCR, lists solely in-frame clones and lacks some. The record lists 150,000 to 250,000 clones, of which the ten most abundant hold less than 0.9%. Sequencing input: PBMCs. These receptors were taken from a boy aged 10-17 years in good health and CMV-seronegative.

This rearrangement joins TRBV19 to TRBJ1-5; D ambiguous. The CDR3 covers 13 residues. V was clipped by 7 bases and J by 1 base, with 8 bases between them. Germline loops: CDR1 LNHDA, CDR2 SQIVND (reference sequence). CDR3 in DNA: TGTGCCAGTAATCCCTACAGCAATCAGCCCCAGCATTTT. Translation gives CASNPYSNQPQHF.

The chain's CDR3 is CASSEMGGYEQYF. The CDR3 coding sequence is TGTGCCAGCAGTGAAATGGGAGGGTACGAGCAGTACTTC. The chain links TRBV6-1 to TRBJ2-5, with 7 bases identical to TRBD2. The assigned J gene may be wrong: the sequence end matches TRBJ2-7 better. CDR1 and CDR2 from the germline V gene are MNHNS and SASEGT. This CDR3 is 13 amino acids long.

This chain links TRBV6-1 with TRBJ1-2; TRBD1 might be the D (5 bases). V lost 4 bases and J lost 6, with 21 bases in between. The CDR3 is 16 residues long. Per the germline V gene, CDR1 is MNHNS and CDR2 is SASEGT. In DNA, the CDR3 is TGTGCCAGCAGTGGAGTTGACAGAGACTCATTCAATGGCTACACCTTC. Its protein is CASSGVDRDSFNGYTF.

The chain combines TRBV13 with TRBJ2-3, with a possible D match to TRBD2 (5 bases). This CDR3 region has 17 residues. CDR1 PRHDT and CDR2 FYEKMQ come from the germline V gene (reference sequence). Trimming removed 5 bases at V and 2 bases at J, with 20 bases between. This chain's CDR3 is CASSASLRDGDTDTQYF. CDR3 DNA sequence: TGTGCCAGCAGCGCCTCCCTCCGGGATGGGGACACAGATACGCAGTATTTT.

The V call is TRBV7-9, the J call TRBJ2-5; TRBD2 matches 9 bases. V shed 1 base and J 2 bases; nucleotides not matched to a gene: 2. Germline V lookup: CDR1 SEHNR, CDR2 FQNEAQ (reference sequence). The CDR3 is made up of 15 amino acids. The CDR3 spells CASSLGLAGQETQYF. For the CDR3, the DNA is TGTGCCAGCAGCTTAGGTCTAGCGGGGCAAGAGACCCAGTACTTC. Filled out from reference TRBV7-9 and TRBJ2-5, the complete variable domain reads DTGVSQNPRHKITKRGQNVTFRCDPISEHNRLYWYRQTLGQGPEFLTYFQNEAQLEKSRLLSDRFSAERPKGSFSTLEIQRTEQGDSAMYLCASSLGLAGQETQYFGPGTRLLVL.

The V call is TRBV5-8, the J call TRBJ1-1, with 7 bases fitting TRBD1. From germline, CDR1 is SGHTS and CDR2 YDEGEE. The CDR3 sequence is 14 residues long. After removal of 5 bases from V and 2 bases from J, the junction contained 6 bases not matched to a gene. The DNA for the CDR3 is TGTGCCAGCAGTCGACGGACAGGCAACACTGAAGCTTTCTTT. Translating gives CASSRRTGNTEAFF.

This chain joins TRBV7-2 and TRBJ2-7; 12 bases are shared with TRBD2. This CDR3 comprises 16 residues. Germline CDR1 SGHTA, CDR2 FQGNSA. After removal of 5 bases from V and 3 bases from J, the junction contained 8 bases not matched to a gene. CDR3 residues: CASSTRLTSGGYEQYF. The CDR3 nucleotides read TGTGCCAGCAGCACGCGATTGACTAGCGGGGGCTACGAGCAGTACTTC.

The chain links TRBV28 to TRBJ2-1, with 8 bases matching TRBD2. Germline V CDR1 and CDR2: MDHEN, SYDVKM. This CDR3 is 14 amino acids long. With V trimmed by 8 bases and J by 8 bases, 11 bases remained unmatched. This CDR3 reads CASRGLAGSDEQFF. In DNA, the CDR3 is TGTGCCAGCCGAGGGCTAGCGGGTAGCGATGAGCAGTTCTTC.

The V call is TRBV13, the J call TRBJ1-3; unclear D gene. Germline V gives CDR1 PRHDT, CDR2 FYEKMQ (reference sequence). V was pared by 4 bases and J by 5 bases, with 15 bases between. CDR3 length: 15 residues. CDR3 amino acids: CASSSRGDYRNTIYF. CDR3 DNA sequence: TGTGCCAGCAGCTCCCGGGGAGATTATCGAAACACCATATATTTT.

V gene TRBV25-1 combines with J gene TRBJ2-5, with a tentative D call TRBD2 (6 bases). Trimming stripped 11 bases from V and 11 bases from J, with 18 bases between. CDR3 length equals 11 residues. Germline CDR1 reads MGHDK; CDR2 reads SYGVNS. The CDR3 loop reads CARTRAREQYF. CDR3 coding DNA: TGTGCCCGCACCCGAGCCCGGGAGCAGTACTTC.

This sequence joins TRBV6-5 and TRBJ2-3; 13 bases are a match to TRBD2. The germline gives CDR1 MNHEY, CDR2 SVGAGI. The CDR3 covers 15 residues. The junction had 4 bases not matched to a gene; V was cut back by 6 bases and J by 4 bases. CDR3 in amino acids: CASRAGTSGADTQYF. The DNA of the CDR3 is TGTGCCAGCAGAGCCGGGACTAGCGGGGCAGATACGCAGTATTTT.

The chain recombines TRBV5-1 with TRBJ2-5; TRBD2 aligns across 7 bases. In germline, CDR1 is SGHRS, CDR2 YFSETQ. J lost 5 bases, V lost 0 bases, and 7 bases had no gene match. The length of the CDR3 is 15 residues. Here the CDR3 DNA reads TGCGCCAGCAGCTTGGCTCCGGCCGGGGGGGAGACCCAGTACTTC. This encodes CASSLAPAGGETQYF. Full variable domain (missing parts from reference TRBV5-1 and TRBJ2-5): KAGVTQTPRYLIKTRGQQVTLSCSPISGHRSVSWYQQTPGQGLQFLFEYFSETQRNKGNFPGRFSGRQFSNSRSEMNVSTLELGDSALYLCASSLAPAGGETQYFGPGTRLLVL.

CDR3 protein: CASRPLAGGTDTQYF. CDR3 nucleotides: TGTGCCAGCAGGCCCCTAGCGGGGGGAACAGATACGCAGTATTTT. The chain uses TRBV6-4 and TRBJ2-3; 11 nucleotides match TRBD2. The trim removed 6 bases at V and 3 bases at J, leaving 5 bases unmatched. The CDR3 spans 15 residues. The germline gives CDR1 MRHNA, CDR2 SNTAGT.

The rearrangement uses TRBV4-1 and TRBJ1-2; D unresolved. V was trimmed by 2 bases and J by 2 bases, leaving 12 bases between them. The germline V gene has CDR1 MGHRA and CDR2 YSYEKL. The CDR3 extends over 15 amino acids. Here the CDR3 DNA reads TGCGCCAGCAGCCAATCCCCCCCGGGGAACTATGGCTACACCTTC. Its translation: CASSQSPPGNYGYTF.

The J gene is TRBJ1-1, the V gene TRBV19; 9 bases are a match to TRBD1. Germline V CDR1 and CDR2: LNHDA, SQIVND (reference sequence). The CDR3 has 14 amino acids. The trim removed 2 bases at V and 4 bases at J, leaving 2 bases unmatched. The CDR3 sequence: CASSITGQGTEAFF. CDR3 bases: TGTGCCAGTAGTATAACGGGACAGGGCACTGAAGCTTTCTTT.

V gene TRBV7-9 combines with J gene TRBJ1-4, with a tentative D call TRBD1 (6 bases). V gave up 4 bases and J gave up 2 bases, with 23 bases separating them. Germline CDR1 SEHNR, CDR2 FQNEAQ (reference sequence). The CDR3 is 19 residues long. CDR3 DNA sequence: TGTGCCAGCAGCTCACCGCAAGGGGCGGGGGGCCGGACTAATGAAAAACTGTTTTTT. Its translation is CASSSPQGAGGRTNEKLFF.

The J gene is TRBJ2-5, the V gene TRBV25-1; 7 bases are a match to TRBD2. The V and J ends lost 1 base and 0 bases, in that order; junction bases with no gene match: 8. The germline gives CDR1 MGHDK, CDR2 SYGVNS. The CDR3 sequence is 17 residues long. CDR3 coding DNA: TGTGCCAGCAGTGAATTCCGACATCGGGGGGACCAAGAGACCCAGTACTTC. The encoded protein is CASSEFRHRGDQETQYF.

The J gene is TRBJ2-2, the V gene TRBV7-9; D is perhaps TRBD2 (6 bases). The V and J ends lost 2 bases and 3 bases respectively, with 13 bases between them. CDR3 size: 16 residues. The germline V gene encodes CDR1 SEHNR and CDR2 FQNEAQ (reference sequence). CDR3 residues: CASSLYRGSDTGELFF. DNA for the CDR3: TGTGCCAGCAGCTTATACCGGGGGTCGGACACCGGGGAGCTGTTTTTT.

The V gene is TRBV28, the J gene TRBJ2-3; maybe TRBD2 (8 bases). V shed 3 bases and J shed 2 bases, with 21 bases lying between them. Looked up from germline, CDR1 is MDHEN and CDR2 is SYDVKM. The CDR3 is 18 amino acids. CDR3 DNA: TGTGCCAGCAGTTTGCCCCCCGGGAGGGACAGAATCACAGATACGCAGTATTTT. Residues: CASSLPPGRDRITDTQYF.

The chain carries TRBV5-1 and TRBJ2-7; the D gene is possibly TRBD2 (7 bases). This CDR3 spans 13 amino acids. In germline, CDR1 is SGHRS, CDR2 YFSETQ. V was shortened by 4 bases and J by 3 bases, with 11 bases between the two germline ends. In DNA, the CDR3 is TGCGCCAGCAGCGTGGGGGGGCTCTACGAGCAGTACTTC. This encodes CASSVGGLYEQYF.

V usage is TRBV6-5 and J usage is TRBJ1-6; D might be TRBD1 (5 bases). The germline V and J ends were trimmed by 2 bases and 7 bases, with 9 bases remaining between them. Looked up from germline, CDR1 is MNHEY and CDR2 is SVGAGI. This CDR3 contains 14 residues. The CDR3 sequence is CASSYLGANSPLHF. CDR3 nucleotides: TGTGCCAGCAGTTACCTAGGGGCAAATTCACCCCTCCACTTT.